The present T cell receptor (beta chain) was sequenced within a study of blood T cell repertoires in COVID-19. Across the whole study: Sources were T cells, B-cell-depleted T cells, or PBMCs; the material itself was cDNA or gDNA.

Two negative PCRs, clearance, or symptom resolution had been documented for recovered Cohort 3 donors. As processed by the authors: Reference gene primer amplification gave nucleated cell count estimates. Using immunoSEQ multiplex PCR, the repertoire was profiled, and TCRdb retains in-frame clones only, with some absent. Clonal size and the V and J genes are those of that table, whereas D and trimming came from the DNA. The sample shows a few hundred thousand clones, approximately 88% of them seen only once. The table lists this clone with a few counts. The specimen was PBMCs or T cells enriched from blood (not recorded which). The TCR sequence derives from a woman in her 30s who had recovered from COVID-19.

The CDR3 loop reads CASSVGTGIYEQYF. CDR3 nucleotide sequence: TGTGCCAGCAGCGTCGGGACAGGGATCTACGAGCAGTACTTC. The chain combines TRBV9 with TRBJ2-7, with TRBD1 identical over 9 bases. The germline gives CDR1 SGDLS, CDR2 YYNGEE. The CDR3 contains 14 residues. Losses at the gene ends were 2 bases for V and 3 bases for J; bases not matched to a gene: 3. Variable domain in full (rest from reference TRBV9 and TRBJ2-7): DSGVTQTPKHLITATGQRVTLRCSPRSGDLSVYWYQQSLDQGLQFLIQYYNGEERAKGNILERFSAQQFPDLHSELNLSSLELGDSALYFCASSVGTGIYEQYFGPGTRLTVT.